This T cell receptor beta chain was recorded in a study of OX40 agonist ivuxolimab in advanced cancers. The wider study: The dose-escalation cohort had hepatocellular carcinoma, melanoma, renal cell or head and neck cancer.

The repertoire was sequenced with immunoSEQ multiplex PCR; TCRdb's copy has only in-frame clones and lacks some. Among around 40,000 clones listed, roughly 82% were seen once. Germline loops: CDR1 SGDLS, CDR2 YYNGEE. The CDR3 is 14 residues long. Between the trimmed V and J ends, which lost 0 bases and 1 base, there was a span of 7 bases. Baseline was the first blood sampling point, followed by cycle 4 day 1 and cycle 7 day 1. This clone was seen just once. Sequences were derived from CD4+ or CD8+ T cells sorted from blood, sampled in a trial of the OX40 agonist ivuxolimab. The rearrangement uses TRBV9 and TRBJ1-1; D unresolved. The source is an adult with an advanced solid tumor such as melanoma, head and neck, liver or kidney cancer. The CDR3 bases are TGTGCCAGCAGCGTAGGCCGTGGGAACACTGAAGCTTTCTTT. It yields the protein CASSVGRGNTEAFF.